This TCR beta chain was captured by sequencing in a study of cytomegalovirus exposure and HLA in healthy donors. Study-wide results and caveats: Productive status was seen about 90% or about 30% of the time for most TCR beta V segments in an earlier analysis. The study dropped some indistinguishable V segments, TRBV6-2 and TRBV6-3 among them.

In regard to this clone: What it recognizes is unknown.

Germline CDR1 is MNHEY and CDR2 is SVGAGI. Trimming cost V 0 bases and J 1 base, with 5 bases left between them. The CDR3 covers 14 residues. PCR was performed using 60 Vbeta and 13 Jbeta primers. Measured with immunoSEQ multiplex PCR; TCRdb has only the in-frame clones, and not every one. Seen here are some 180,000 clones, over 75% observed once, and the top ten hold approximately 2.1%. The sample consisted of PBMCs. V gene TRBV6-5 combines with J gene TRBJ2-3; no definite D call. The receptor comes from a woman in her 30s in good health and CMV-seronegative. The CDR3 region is CASSYSLGTDTQYF. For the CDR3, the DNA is TGTGCCAGCAGTTACTCCCTTGGCACAGATACGCAGTATTTT.